The 2 T cell receptor beta chains below all came from one sample that was sequenced in a study of spatial heterogeneity in lung cancer (dated by TCRdb to the late 2010s). Library preparation was by 5' RACE. TCRdb shows the sequencer as NextSeq 500. TCRdb ran its own pipeline on the public reads, namely fastp trimming at Q25 and MiXCR clone calling, and kept in-frame beta chains. Under each unique CDR3 protein, matching rows form one entry showing the most common genes and DNA. This sample gives about 5,600 distinct CDR3 sequences in total; less than 9.5% of them show up just once. The ten top clones hold 25% to 30% of the sample. What the research found in general, with its limitations: The number of expanded intratumoral alpha and beta TCRs correlated with the tumor nonsynonymous mutation count.

The time point label for this specimen denotes: sample taken at primary tumor resection. Their specific antigens are unknown. Sequenced here: lung tumor tissue, sampled at surgery. Receptor source: a female donor with early-stage non-small cell lung cancer.

In its sample, this clonotype was seen many times. With the library built for alpha chains, this beta chain is off target and its frequency is not meaningful. V usage is TRBV14 and J usage is TRBJ2-7; D gene uncertain. CDR1 is SGHDN and CDR2 is FVKESK in the germline V gene. The V gene lost 4 bases and the J gene lost 3 bases, with 19 bases spanning the gap. CDR3 size: 16 residues. The CDR3 loop is CASSRSDKSSYYEQYF. CDR3 coding DNA: TGTGCCAGCAGCCGATCCGATAAATCCTCCTACTACGAGCAGTACTTC. Using reference TRBV14 and TRBJ2-7 for the parts outside the CDR3, the full variable domain is EAGVTQFPSHSVIEKGQTVTLRCDPISGHDNLYWYRRVMGKEIKFLLHFVKESKQDESGMPNNRFLAERTGGTYSTLKVQPAELEDSGVYFCASSRSDKSSYYEQYFGPGTRLTVT.

There are many counts of this clonotype. This beta chain appears as a stray read in a library generated for alpha chains; its size is not informative. The V call is TRBV6-1, the J call TRBJ1-6, with D uncertain. V was clipped by 0 bases and J by 7 bases, with 10 bases between them. CDR3 length: 15 residues. Per the germline V gene, CDR1 is MNHNS and CDR2 is SASEGT. This chain's CDR3 is CASSEAGLVNSPLHF. The CDR3 nucleotides read TGTGCCAGCAGTGAAGCCGGTCTAGTGAATTCACCCCTCCACTTT.